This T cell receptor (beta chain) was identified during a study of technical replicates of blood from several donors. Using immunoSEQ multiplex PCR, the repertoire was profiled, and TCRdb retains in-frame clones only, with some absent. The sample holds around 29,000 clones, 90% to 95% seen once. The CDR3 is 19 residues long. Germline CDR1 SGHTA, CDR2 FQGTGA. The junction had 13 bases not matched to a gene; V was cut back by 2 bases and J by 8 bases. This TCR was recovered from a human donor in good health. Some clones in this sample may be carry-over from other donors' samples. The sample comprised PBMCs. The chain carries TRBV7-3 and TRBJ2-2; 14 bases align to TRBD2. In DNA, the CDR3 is TGTGCCAGCAGCTTAGCCCCCTTTGGGACTAGCGGGAGCGGTGGGGAGCTGTTTTTT. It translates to CASSLAPFGTSGSGGELFF.